This TCR beta chain is drawn from a study of post-analysis software for immune sequencing data. Study-level results: A handful of TRBV segments occurring more often in patients than controls included TRBV5-6, TRBV5-1 and TRBV20-1. The normalized Chao1 diversity of multiple sclerosis patients was significantly lower than that of controls.

Prepared TCR beta cDNA libraries contained unique molecular identifiers. Around 500,000 cDNA molecules were recovered from an input of about 0.9 to 11 million T cells. TCRdb used MiXCR to reprocess the PCR reads, holding one entry per CDR3 protein. The sample holds about 680,000 distinct CDR3 sequences, about 60% seen once. Germline V gives CDR1 DFQATT, CDR2 SNEGSKA (reference sequence). The CDR3 extends over 12 amino acids. Deletions cut 5 bases from V and 7 bases from J, with 14 bases between. Regarding this clonotype: What it recognizes is unknown.

The clonotype comes from a girl aged 2 to 10 with multiple sclerosis. This rearrangement joins TRBV20-1 to TRBJ1-1; D possibly corresponds to TRBD1 (5 bases). The sequencing sample was made of blood. As DNA, the CDR3 is TGCAGTGCTCCCACTGACGGGGGTGAAGCTTTCTTT. Amino acids: CSAPTDGGEAFF.